The 27 T cell receptor beta chains presented below share a single source sample, sequenced in a study of OX40 agonist ivuxolimab in advanced cancers. Method: immunoSEQ multiplex PCR; TCRdb's copy keeps in-frame clones and lacks some. The table has about 67,000 clones, 70% to 90% seen once. This specimen was CD4+ or CD8+ T cells sorted from blood, taken in a trial of the OX40 agonist ivuxolimab. These receptors were obtained from an adult with an advanced solid tumor such as melanoma, head and neck, liver or kidney cancer.

This chain connects TRBV20-1 to TRBJ2-5; D call uncertain. The length of the CDR3 is 10 residues. Between the trimmed V and J ends, which lost 3 bases and 5 bases, there was a span of 4 bases. CDR1 is DFQATT and CDR2 is SNEGSKA in the germline V gene (reference sequence). Written as DNA, the CDR3 is TGCAGTGCTAGTCAGGAGACCCAGTACTTC. Protein product: CSASQETQYF.

The V call is TRBV28, the J call TRBJ1-1, with 8 bases that match TRBD1. Trimming took 3 bases from V and 1 from J; bases not matched to a gene: 10. The germline V gene has CDR1 MDHEN and CDR2 SYDVKM. The CDR3 consists of 17 residues. The CDR3 bases are TGTGCCAGCAGTTTGCGACTCCCGGGACAGGCGAACACTGAAGCTTTCTTT. Translation gives CASSLRLPGQANTEAFF.

The rearrangement links TRBV6-1 to TRBJ1-1; 8 bases line up with TRBD1. V gave up 6 bases and J gave up 6 bases; unmatched junction bases: 12. The CDR3 spans 15 residues. Germline lookup yields CDR1 MNHNS and CDR2 SASEGT. The CDR3 is CASRPRTGFISEAFF. Here the CDR3 DNA reads TGTGCCAGCAGACCCCGGACAGGGTTCATCTCTGAAGCTTTCTTT.

The chain links TRBV7-2 to TRBJ2-1; TRBD2 matches at 12 bases. Germline assignment: CDR1 SGHTA and CDR2 FQGNSA. After removal of 2 bases from V and 7 bases from J, the junction contained 6 bases not matched to a gene. The CDR3 runs 16 residues. CDR3 bases: TGTGCCAGCAGCTTACGGACTAGCGGGGAGGGGAATGAGCAGTTCTTC. It specifies CASSLRTSGEGNEQFF.

This chain joins TRBV14 and TRBJ1-4; D might be TRBD1 (6 bases). CDR1 SGHDN and CDR2 FVKESK come from the germline V gene. Trimming stripped 1 base from V and 8 bases from J, with 23 bases between. The CDR3 contains 18 residues. CDR3 in amino acids: CASSQGLPGGRRVEKLFF. For the CDR3, the DNA is TGTGCCAGCAGCCAAGGCCTTCCTGGGGGGCGCAGGGTGGAAAAACTGTTTTTT.

The rearrangement links TRBV19 to TRBJ2-1; 7 bases are a match to TRBD2. V shed 3 bases and J 2 bases; nucleotides not matched to a gene: 10. Germline-derived CDR1 and CDR2 are LNHDA and SQIVND (reference sequence). This CDR3 spans 17 amino acids. CDR3 sequence: CASSIGTPGLTYNEQFF. The CDR3, as DNA: TGTGCCAGTAGTATCGGGACTCCGGGACTAACCTACAATGAGCAGTTCTTC.

This clone came up once. The rearrangement uses TRBV6-1 and TRBJ2-7; 8 bases are a match to TRBD2. V gave up 2 bases and J gave up 6 bases; unmatched junction bases: 6. In germline, CDR1 is MNHNS, CDR2 SASEGT. The CDR3 contains 14 residues. Written as DNA, the CDR3 is TGTGCCAGCAGTGAAAGGGGACTAGTCGGCGAGCAGTACTTC. Its translation is CASSERGLVGEQYF.

The chain uses TRBV7-2 and TRBJ1-2; TRBD1 matches 7 bases. This CDR3 comprises 15 residues. Trimming took 5 bases from V and 3 from J; bases not matched to a gene: 9. Germline V lookup: CDR1 SGHTA, CDR2 FQGNSA. The CDR3 here is CASSPTRTGHYGYTF. CDR3 coding DNA: TGTGCCAGCAGCCCGACTCGGACAGGCCACTATGGCTACACCTTC.

The chain is built from TRBV18 and TRBJ1-3; TRBD1 matches at 10 bases. The length of the CDR3 is 16 residues. V lost 10 bases, J lost 4 bases, and 13 bases stayed unmatched. In germline, CDR1 is KGHSH, CDR2 LQKENI. CDR3 residues: CATSPDRGIAGNTIYF. The DNA for the CDR3 is TGTGCCACCTCCCCGGACAGGGGGATTGCGGGAAACACCATATATTTT.

V usage is TRBV28 and J usage is TRBJ2-1; 9 bases match TRBD1. The CDR3 totals 18 residues. Losses at the gene ends were 3 bases for V and 0 bases for J; bases not matched to a gene: 9. Germline values: CDR1 MDHEN, CDR2 SYDVKM. Here the CDR3 reads CASSFWDRERVSYNEQFF. The CDR3 nucleotides are TGTGCCAGCAGTTTCTGGGACAGGGAGAGGGTCTCCTACAATGAGCAGTTCTTC.

The genes are TRBV11-2 and TRBJ1-4; possible D gene TRBD1, 5 bases. This CDR3 has 16 residues. Deletions cut 7 bases from V and 7 bases from J, with 22 bases between. CDR1 is SGHAT, CDR2 FQNNGV, per germline. The CDR3 nucleotides read TGTGCCAGCACCCTGCAGAGGGGTTCCGGGGGTGAAAAACTGTTTTTT. It yields the protein CASTLQRGSGGEKLFF.

This chain links TRBV30 with TRBJ2-3; D ambiguous. This CDR3 contains 12 residues. The germline V gene encodes CDR1 GTSNPN and CDR2 SVGIG (reference sequence). V lost 0 bases to trimming and J lost 4 bases, with 5 bases between them. The CDR3 DNA sequence: TGTGCCTGGAGTGTACATGCAGATACGCAGTATTTT. The encoded protein is CAWSVHADTQYF.

The chain carries TRBV10-1 and TRBJ2-7; 9 bases match TRBD1. V was pared by 8 bases and J by 3 bases, with 8 bases of the junction left unmatched. CDR1 is WNHNN, CDR2 SYGVQD, per germline (reference sequence). The CDR3 consists of 14 residues. The CDR3 DNA follows: TGCGCCAGCCTGACGACAGGGGGAGTCTACGAGCAGTACTTC. This sequence encodes CASLTTGGVYEQYF.

The genes are TRBV7-2 and TRBJ1-6; perhaps TRBD1 as D (6 bases). CDR1 is SGHTA, CDR2 FQGNSA, per germline. V lost 6 bases to trimming and J lost 0 bases, with 12 bases between them. CDR3 length equals 16 residues. The CDR3 region has the DNA TGTGCCAGCAGAGCGGACAGACGCTCCTATAATTCACCCCTCCACTTT. Encoded protein: CASRADRRSYNSPLHF.

A single count supports this clone. The J gene is TRBJ1-4, the V gene TRBV4-3, with unresolved D. V shed 2 bases and J shed 7 bases, with 17 bases lying between them. CDR1 is LGHNA, CDR2 YSLEER, per germline. The CDR3 covers 16 residues. For the CDR3, the DNA is TGCGCCAGCAGCCAACGTAACCGGGTCCGGGGTGAAAAACTGTTTTTT. Residues: CASSQRNRVRGEKLFF.

The chain joins TRBV10-3 to TRBJ2-1; 11 bases fit TRBD2. This CDR3 contains 16 residues. V lost 3 bases, J lost 12 bases, and 13 bases stayed unmatched. CDR1 and CDR2 (germline): ENHRY, SYGVKD. Written as DNA, the CDR3 is TGTGCCATCAGTGACCCGGGACTAGCGGTTACAATATCGCAGTTCTTC. Translated, it gives CAISDPGLAVTISQFF.

The chain is built from TRBV19 and TRBJ2-7; a weak D match, TRBD1 (6 bases). Per the germline V gene, CDR1 is LNHDA and CDR2 is SQIVND (reference sequence). CDR3 length: 13 residues. The V and J ends lost 7 bases and 2 bases respectively, with 12 bases between them. The DNA for the CDR3 is TGTGCCAGTATGAAAACAGGGACCTACGAGCAGTACTTC. Translation gives CASMKTGTYEQYF.

This sequence joins TRBV9 and TRBJ2-1, with D uncertain. The CDR3 loop spans 14 amino acids. Trimming removed 5 bases from V and 6 bases from J, with 15 bases in between. The germline V gene has CDR1 SGDLS and CDR2 YYNGEE. The CDR3 loop is CASRSMSGSNEQFF. CDR3 in DNA: TGTGCCAGCAGGTCCATGTCGGGTAGCAATGAGCAGTTCTTC.

This clone was seen only a few times. The chain uses TRBV7-8 and TRBJ2-2, with D perhaps matching TRBD1 (5 bases). This CDR3 is 15 amino acids long. Germline assignment: CDR1 SGHVS and CDR2 FQNEAQ. V was clipped by 1 base and J by 1 base, with 7 bases between them. CDR3 coding DNA: TGTGCCAGCAGCTTAGGGCAGGGGAACACCGGGGAGCTGTTTTTT. It is translated as CASSLGQGNTGELFF.

The rearrangement joins TRBV19 to TRBJ2-2; no firm D call. Germline-derived CDR1 and CDR2 are LNHDA and SQIVND (reference sequence). Trimming took off 3 bases at V and 5 bases at J, with 16 bases between the two ends. The CDR3 is made up of 16 amino acids. CDR3 in amino acids: CASSMIWGTRTGELFF. CDR3 DNA sequence: TGTGCCAGTAGTATGATCTGGGGAACACGGACCGGGGAGCTGTTTTTT.

The DNA of the CDR3 is TGTGCCAGCAGCGTAGGCGGTTTTTCTGGAAACACCATATATTTT. Its protein is CASSVGGFSGNTIYF. The V call is TRBV9, the J call TRBJ1-3; D gene unclear. Germline CDR1 and CDR2: SGDLS and YYNGEE. V lost 0 bases to trimming and J lost 1 base, with 8 bases between them. The CDR3 has 15 amino acids.

The chain carries TRBV14 and TRBJ1-1; no clear D gene. CDR3 length: 12 amino acids. Germline CDR1 is SGHDN and CDR2 is FVKESK. V lost 4 bases to trimming and J lost 8 bases, with 11 bases between them. This chain's CDR3 is CASSRLIQEAFF. CDR3 nucleotides: TGTGCCAGCAGCCGATTGATACAAGAAGCTTTCTTT.

V usage is TRBV19 and J usage is TRBJ2-1; unclear D gene. Trimming took 5 bases from V and 6 from J, leaving 11 bases between them. The CDR3 runs 13 residues. Germline CDR1 and CDR2: LNHDA and SQIVND (reference sequence). The CDR3 DNA sequence: TGTGCCAGTAGTCGAGGCTCGCTCAATGAGCAGTTCTTC. This translates into CASSRGSLNEQFF.

The genes are TRBV11-2 and TRBJ2-7, with 13 bases aligning to TRBD2. The length of the CDR3 is 16 residues. Per the germline V gene, CDR1 is SGHAT and CDR2 is FQNNGV. Germline trimming cut 2 bases from V and 2 bases from J; bases unmatched to any gene: 3. CDR3 in amino acids: CASSLPGTSGTYEQYF. The CDR3 coding sequence is TGTGCCAGCAGCTTACCCGGGACTAGCGGGACCTACGAGCAGTACTTC.

This chain links TRBV29-1 with TRBJ2-7; 9 bases map to TRBD2. The length of the CDR3 is 14 residues. Germline assignment: CDR1 SQVTM and CDR2 ANQGSEA. Germline trimming cut 4 bases from V and 6 bases from J; bases unmatched to any gene: 10. The CDR3 reads CSVVMGLAVVEQYF. DNA for the CDR3: TGCAGCGTTGTCATGGGACTAGCCGTCGTCGAGCAGTACTTC.

This CDR3 is CASSQDRHEQYF. DNA for the CDR3: TGTGCCAGCAGCCAAGATAGGCACGAGCAGTACTTC. The chain combines TRBV4-2 with TRBJ2-7; D is unresolved. The CDR3 extends over 12 amino acids. Per germline, CDR1 LGHNA and CDR2 YNFKEQ. V shed 0 bases and J shed 5 bases, with 5 bases lying between them.

This chain joins TRBV28 and TRBJ2-2; no clear D. This CDR3 has 11 amino acids. Germline V gives CDR1 MDHEN, CDR2 SYDVKM. Trimming removed 2 bases at V and 7 bases at J, with 2 bases between. The DNA for the CDR3 is TGTGCCAGCAGTTTAATCGGGGAGCTGTTTTTT. Translation: CASSLIGELFF. Using reference TRBV28 and TRBJ2-2 for the parts outside the CDR3, the full variable domain is DVKVTQSSRYLVKRTGEKVFLECVQDMDHENMFWYRQDPGLGLRLIYFSYDVKMKEKGDIPEGYSVSREKKERFSLILESASTNQTSMYLCASSLIGELFFGEGSRLTVL.